What follows describes a single TCR beta chain. What it binds is unknown. Doses given second, at about 4 or about 12 weeks, were pooled. The CDR3 is 14 residues long. With 4 bases removed from V and 6 bases from J, the gap between germline ends came to 15 bases. CDR1 and CDR2 (germline): SGHNT, YYREEE (reference sequence). The data belong to a study of T cell responses to AZD1222 COVID-19 vaccine. Profiling relied on immunoSEQ multiplex PCR, and the TCRdb table lists in-frame clones only, not all of them. Altogether roughly 150,000 clones are present, about 89% being singletons, with the ten largest covering approximately 1.2%. Overall study results and limits: Among the donors, most were white British and more were female, and clonal diversity was possibly underestimated. Only a handful of AZD1222 recipients tested seropositive at baseline.

This sequence originates from an adult who received the AZD1222 COVID-19 vaccine. This specimen was peripheral blood, taken 28 days after the second AZD1222 dose. The chain combines TRBV5-4 with TRBJ2-3; D might be TRBD1 (6 bases). This CDR3 is CASSPWQGSDTQYF. CDR3 DNA sequence: TGTGCCAGCAGCCCCTGGCAGGGGTCGGATACGCAGTATTTT.